These T cell receptor beta chains were read from a single sample in a study of blood T cell repertoires in COVID-19. Assay: immunoSEQ multiplex PCR; the TCRdb copy retains only in-frame clones and omits some. This table has about 230,000 clones, roughly 84% appearing once. Sequencing was done on a sample of peripheral blood. These receptors all stem from a man aged 40-49 years who had recovered from COVID-19. The conserved cysteine and the conserved F or W are not part of the CDR3 here.

j_gene: TRBJ2-7; v_gene: TRBV18; CDR3aa: ASSPSSRSSYEQY
j_gene: TRBJ1-5; v_gene: TRBV7-8; CDR3aa: ASSNIQGAGQPQH
j_gene: TRBJ1-4; v_gene: TRBV6-6; CDR3aa: AATRPGRNEKLF
j_gene: TRBJ1-2; v_gene: TRBV9; CDR3aa: ASSAIDRGGYT
j_gene: TRBJ2-5; v_gene: TRBV5-1; CDR3aa: ASSPAGAGETQY
j_gene: TRBJ1-6; v_gene: TRBV7-2; CDR3aa: ASSLVDNNSPLH
j_gene: TRBJ2-3; v_gene: TRBV5-5; CDR3aa: ASSSRTDTQY
j_gene: TRBJ1-5; v_gene: TRBV30; CDR3aa: AWSSVGGNRISNQPQH
j_gene: TRBJ2-7; v_gene: TRBV11-2; CDR3aa: ASSLRQGDEQY
j_gene: TRBJ1-1; v_gene: TRBV10-3; CDR3aa: AISEGGQGARSAF
j_gene: TRBJ2-1; v_gene: TRBV7-2; CDR3aa: ASSPGLAGNYEQF
j_gene: TRBJ2-3; v_gene: TRBV10-1; CDR3aa: ASSGSPDTQY
j_gene: TRBJ2-3; v_gene: TRBV9; CDR3aa: ASSVSPYTDTQY
j_gene: TRBJ1-2; v_gene: TRBV19; CDR3aa: ASLSPPMRGYT
j_gene: TRBJ1-2; v_gene: TRBV27; CDR3aa: ASRRGGAYGYT
j_gene: TRBJ2-2; v_gene: TRBV7-2; CDR3aa: ASSSQPGGNTGELF
j_gene: TRBJ2-2; v_gene: TRBV27; CDR3aa: ASSLIGRHPSGELF
j_gene: TRBJ2-1; v_gene: TRBV6-2/TRBV6-3; CDR3aa: ASSYGGGDYNEQF
j_gene: TRBJ1-1; v_gene: TRBV18; CDR3aa: ASSRRDDAEAF
j_gene: TRBJ1-1; v_gene: TRBV6-1; CDR3aa: ASSRLGGNTEAF
j_gene: TRBJ2-7; v_gene: TRBV9; CDR3aa: ASSAATSGGEQY
j_gene: TRBJ2-1; v_gene: TRBV10-1; CDR3aa: ASSRLAGAVYNEQF